This T cell receptor beta chain is drawn from a study of blood T cells in healthy people across ages. Germline-derived CDR1 and CDR2 are SGDLS and YYNGEE. CDR3 length equals 12 residues. The V gene lost 4 bases and the J gene lost 8 bases, with 10 bases spanning the gap. A second PCR of 7 to 11 cycles used a sample-barcoded 5' primer and a J-beta primer mix. Every sample produced at least 2.5 million CDR3-containing paired-end reads. TCRdb independently ran MiXCR on the 5' RACE reads; one entry per CDR3 protein. The sample gives 1.5 million to 2 million distinct CDR3 sequences, approximately 30% of which show up once; over 7% is in the top ten. This clonotype was counted ten times or more.

The sequenced sample consisted of blood. The chain uses TRBV9 and TRBJ2-1; D remains ambiguous. The TCR comes from a woman aged 30 to 39 in good health. This chain's CDR3 is CASSSRRDEQFF. For the CDR3, the DNA is TGTGCCAGCAGCTCCAGACGGGATGAGCAGTTCTTC. The full variable domain, its missing parts supplied by reference TRBV9 and TRBJ2-1, is DSGVTQTPKHLITATGQRVTLRCSPRSGDLSVYWYQQSLDQGLQFLIQYYNGEERAKGNILERFSAQQFPDLHSELNLSSLELGDSALYFCASSSRRDEQFFGPGTRLTVL.